Shown below are 17 T cell receptor beta chains from a single sample sequenced in a study of blood T cell repertoires in COVID-19. TCRdb's table, derived via immunoSEQ multiplex PCR, lists solely in-frame clones and lacks some. The sample shows about 370,000 clones, roughly 90% of them seen only once. Sequenced input: peripheral blood. These receptors were obtained from a woman in her twenties or thirties with COVID-19, enrolled during active disease.

The chain links TRBV6-5 to TRBJ2-7, with 9 bases lining up with TRBD1. This CDR3 contains 15 residues. Germline assignment: CDR1 MNHEY and CDR2 SVGAGI. The junction had 5 bases not matched to a gene; V was cut back by 2 bases and J by 3 bases. CDR3 bases: TGTGCCAGCAGTTACACCGGGACAGGGTTCTACGAGCAGTACTTC. Its protein is CASSYTGTGFYEQYF.

The CDR3 nucleotides are TGTGCCAGCAGGAGAGACTTAACTAATGAAAAACTGTTTTTT. Protein: CASRRDLTNEKLFF. This rearrangement joins TRBV2 to TRBJ1-4; D not resolved. The CDR3 is made up of 14 amino acids. The V gene's germline CDR1 is SNHLY and CDR2 FYNNEI. V lost 6 bases and J lost 1, with 9 bases in between.

This clone was picked up a small number of times. The J gene is TRBJ2-3, the V gene TRBV7-2, with 8 bases matching TRBD2. CDR3 length: 14 residues. Germline-derived CDR1 and CDR2 are SGHTA and FQGNSA. V lost 0 bases, J lost 4 bases, and 0 bases stayed unmatched. CDR3 sequence reads: CASSLAGRADTQYF. CDR3 DNA: TGTGCCAGCAGCTTAGCCGGGAGGGCAGATACGCAGTATTTT.

The rearrangement joins TRBV4-3 to TRBJ2-1; 10 positions agree with TRBD2. The J segment lost 6 bases and the V segment lost 0 bases, leaving 2 bases of the junction unmatched. Germline CDR1 is LGHNA and CDR2 is YSLEER. The CDR3 length is 15 residues. The CDR3 DNA sequence: TGCGCCAGCAGCCAAGACAGCGGGAGGGCCAATGAGCAGTTCTTC. It specifies CASSQDSGRANEQFF.

This chain uses TRBV27 with TRBJ1-6; TRBD1 matches at 7 bases. CDR3 size: 15 residues. Germline CDR1 MNHEY, CDR2 SMNVEV (reference sequence). V trimming: 2 bases; J trimming: 13 bases; junction bases outside the gene matches: 11. As DNA, the CDR3 is TGTGCCAGCAGTTTAAAGGCACAGGGGCGGGGTCCCCTCCACTTT. Amino acid sequence: CASSLKAQGRGPLHF.

The chain carries TRBV5-6 and TRBJ1-2, with 10 bases matching TRBD1. V lost 4 bases to trimming and J lost 7 bases; unmatched junction nucleotides: 13. Germline CDR1 is SGHDT and CDR2 is YYEEEE. The CDR3 is made up of 16 amino acids. CDR3 nucleotide sequence: TGTGCCAGCAGCCCGAGGGGACAGGGGACGATATTTGGCTACACCTTC. This translates into CASSPRGQGTIFGYTF.

CDR3 sequence reads: CASSPDSHHEQYV. The CDR3 DNA sequence: TGTGCCAGCTCACCGGACAGTCACCACGAGCAGTACGTC. The chain is built from TRBV18 and TRBJ2-7; D may be TRBD1 (6 bases). Trimming left V 3 bases short and J 5 bases short, with 11 bases between. Germline lookup yields CDR1 KGHSH and CDR2 LQKENI. This CDR3 comprises 13 residues.

The chain is built from TRBV5-5 and TRBJ2-7, with a weak D call TRBD2 (5 bases). The CDR3 spans 12 residues. Trimming removed 0 bases from V and 7 bases from J, with 8 bases in between. Germline CDR1 reads SGHKS; CDR2 reads YYEKEE (reference sequence). CDR3 bases: TGTGCCAGCAGCTTGGGGGAGACAGAGCAGTACTTC. Translated, it gives CASSLGETEQYF.

Here the CDR3 DNA reads TGTGCCATCAGTCAACTGGATAGCGGATACGGGGAGCTGTTTTTT. Its protein product is CAISQLDSGYGELFF. The chain combines TRBV10-3 with TRBJ2-2; TRBD2 is a possible D gene (6 bases). Germline V CDR1 and CDR2: ENHRY, SYGVKD. V shed 5 bases and J shed 7 bases, with 17 bases lying between them. CDR3 length: 15 residues.

The rearrangement links TRBV6-1 to TRBJ2-5; 8 positions agree with TRBD2. J gave up 2 bases and V 3 bases, and 2 bases lay outside the gene matches. This CDR3 region has 14 residues. Germline CDR1 and CDR2: MNHNS and SASEGT. This CDR3 is CASSDGREQETQYF. The CDR3 nucleotides are TGTGCCAGCAGTGACGGGAGGGAGCAAGAGACCCAGTACTTC.

This chain links TRBV21-1 with TRBJ2-4; TRBD2 reflects the table's D call only, with no check against the DNA. TRBV21-1 is a recognized pseudogene. The CDR3 totals 15 residues. As DNA, the CDR3 is TGTGCCAGCACGCAAGCGGGAGTCCTGGAAAACATTCAGTACTTC. Its protein is CASTQAGVLENIQYF.

This clone was seen once. The chain carries TRBV7-2 and TRBJ2-1, with 9 bases aligning to TRBD2. Unmatched junction bases numbered 8, after V lost 2 bases and J lost 6 bases. Germline CDR1 SGHTA, CDR2 FQGNSA. The CDR3 is 16 amino acids. In DNA, the CDR3 is TGTGCCAGCAGCTTAAGGCGGGGGGGCGTCGGCAATGAGCAGTTCTTC. This codes for CASSLRRGGVGNEQFF.

The CDR3 protein is CASSLLGGADDEEETQYF. CDR3 nucleotide sequence: TGTGCCAGCAGCTTGCTCGGGGGGGCAGATGACGAGGAAGAGACCCAGTACTTC. The genes are TRBV5-6 and TRBJ2-5; 8 positions agree with TRBD2. The ends lost 1 base at V and 3 bases at J; junction bases unmatched: 14. CDR3 length: 18 residues. The germline V gene has CDR1 SGHDT and CDR2 YYEEEE.

The V gene is TRBV11-3, the J gene TRBJ1-4; 7 bases agree with TRBD1. The CDR3 runs 16 residues. The germline CDR1 and CDR2 sequences are SGHNT and YENEEA. V trimming: 5 bases; J trimming: 1 base; junction bases outside the gene matches: 7. The CDR3 DNA reads TGTGCCAGCAGCGGACCAACAGGGGAAACTAATGAAAAACTGTTTTTT. Translation: CASSGPTGETNEKLFF.

The chain employs TRBV11-2 and TRBJ2-5; D may be TRBD1 (5 bases). The ends were cut back, 2 bases at V and 5 bases at J, with 12 bases in the middle. Germline CDR1 and CDR2: SGHAT and FQNNGV. This CDR3 region has 14 residues. CDR3 nucleotides: TGTGCCAGCAGCTTATTGGGGCAACATGAGACCCAGTACTTC. It is translated as CASSLLGQHETQYF. Supplemented by reference TRBV11-2 and TRBJ2-5, the full variable domain reads EAGVAQSPRYKIIEKRQSVAFWCNPISGHATLYWYQQILGQGPKLLIQFQNNGVVDDSQLPKDRFSAERLKGVDSTLKIQPAKLEDSAVYLCASSLLGQHETQYFGPGTRLLVL.

V and J are TRBV28 and TRBJ2-7, with D possibly matching TRBD2 (7 bases). The CDR3 spans 13 residues. CDR1 and CDR2 from the germline V gene are MDHEN and SYDVKM. Trimming removed 2 bases at V and 7 bases at J, with 12 bases between. The CDR3 loop reads CASSLEGEGEQYF. CDR3 bases: TGTGCCAGCAGTTTAGAGGGGGAGGGTGAGCAGTACTTC.

The V gene is TRBV20-1, the J gene TRBJ2-2; D uncertain. The CDR3 extends over 11 amino acids. Germline V gene lookup returns CDR1 DFQATT and CDR2 SNEGSKA (reference sequence). Deletions cut 4 bases from V and 6 bases from J, with 6 bases between. Here the CDR3 reads CSATRAGELFF. The DNA of the CDR3 is TGCAGTGCTACTCGTGCCGGGGAGCTGTTTTTT.